This record looks at one T cell receptor beta chain sequence and its context. This entry is derived from a study of cytomegalovirus exposure and HLA in healthy donors. The CDR3 contains 15 residues. The V segment lost 7 bases and the J segment 5 bases; nucleotides outside the gene matches: 13. Germline loops: CDR1 MNHNY, CDR2 SVGAGI (reference sequence). Both 60 Vbeta primers and 13 Jbeta primers went into the PCR. The data were produced by immunoSEQ multiplex PCR, yet TCRdb's version contains in-frame clones alone and is incomplete. Seen here are roughly 240,000 clones, roughly 73% observed once, and the top ten hold 0.45% to 0.5%.

The clonotype was recovered from a boy under 18 in good health and CMV-seronegative. The chain is built from TRBV6-6 and TRBJ2-7; 8 bases match TRBD2. The sequencing input was PBMCs. Here the CDR3 reads CASIRAGAPWDEQYF. The CDR3 DNA reads TGTGCCAGCATCAGAGCGGGAGCCCCATGGGACGAGCAGTACTTC.